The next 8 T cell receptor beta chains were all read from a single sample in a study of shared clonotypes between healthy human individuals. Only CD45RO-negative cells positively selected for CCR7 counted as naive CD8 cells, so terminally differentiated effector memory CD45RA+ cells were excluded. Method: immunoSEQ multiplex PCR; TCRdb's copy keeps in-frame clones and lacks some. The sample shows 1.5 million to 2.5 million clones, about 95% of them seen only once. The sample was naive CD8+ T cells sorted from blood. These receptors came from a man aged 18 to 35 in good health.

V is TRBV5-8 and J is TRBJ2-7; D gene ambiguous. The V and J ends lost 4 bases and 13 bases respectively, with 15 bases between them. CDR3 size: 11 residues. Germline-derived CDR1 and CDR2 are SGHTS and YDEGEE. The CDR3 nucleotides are TGTGCCAGCAGCAATCAGGTTCAGTCCTACTTC. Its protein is CASSNQVQSYF.

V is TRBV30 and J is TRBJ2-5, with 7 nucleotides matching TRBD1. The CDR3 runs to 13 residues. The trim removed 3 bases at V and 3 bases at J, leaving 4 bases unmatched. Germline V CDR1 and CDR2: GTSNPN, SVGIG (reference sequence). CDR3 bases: TGTGCCTGGAGCGATGGGACAGAAGAGACCCAGTACTTC. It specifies CAWSDGTEETQYF.

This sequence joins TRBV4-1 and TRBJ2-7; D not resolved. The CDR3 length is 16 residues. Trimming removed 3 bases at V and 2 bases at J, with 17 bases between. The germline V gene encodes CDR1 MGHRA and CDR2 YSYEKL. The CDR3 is CASSQERSGLAYEQYF. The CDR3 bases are TGCGCCAGCAGCCAGGAGAGGTCGGGCCTGGCCTACGAGCAGTACTTC.

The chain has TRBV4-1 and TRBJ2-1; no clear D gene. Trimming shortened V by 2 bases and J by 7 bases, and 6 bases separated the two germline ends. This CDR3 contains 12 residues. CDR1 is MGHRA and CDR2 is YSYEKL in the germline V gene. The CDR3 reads CASSQRRNEQFF. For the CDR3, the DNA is TGCGCCAGCAGCCAAAGGAGAAATGAGCAGTTCTTC.

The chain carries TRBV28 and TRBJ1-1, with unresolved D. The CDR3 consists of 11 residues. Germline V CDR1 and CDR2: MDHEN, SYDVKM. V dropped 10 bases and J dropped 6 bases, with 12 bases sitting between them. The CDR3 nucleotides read TGTGCCAACTACGGGAGGGCTGAAGCTTTCTTT. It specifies CANYGRAEAFF.

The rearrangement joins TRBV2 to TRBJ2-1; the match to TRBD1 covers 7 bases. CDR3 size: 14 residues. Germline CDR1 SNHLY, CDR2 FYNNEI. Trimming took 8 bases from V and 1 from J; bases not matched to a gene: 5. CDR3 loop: CASETGQSYNEQFF. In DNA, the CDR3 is TGTGCCAGCGAAACGGGACAGTCCTACAATGAGCAGTTCTTC. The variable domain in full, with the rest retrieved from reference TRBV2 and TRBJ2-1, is EPEVTQTPSHQVTQMGQEVILRCVPISNHLYFYWYRQILGQKVEFLVSFYNNEISEKSEIFDDQFSVERPDGSNFTLKIRSTKLEDSAMYFCASETGQSYNEQFFGPGTRLTVL.

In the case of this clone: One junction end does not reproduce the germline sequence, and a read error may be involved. The CDR3 spells CASRIGTLMHF. As DNA, the CDR3 is TGTGCCAGCAGGATCGGGACCCTGATGCACTTC. This chain links TRBV27 with TRBJ2-7; D tentatively fits TRBD1 or TRBD2 (5 bases each). CDR1 is MNHEY, CDR2 SMNVEV, per germline (reference sequence). CDR3 size: 11 residues.

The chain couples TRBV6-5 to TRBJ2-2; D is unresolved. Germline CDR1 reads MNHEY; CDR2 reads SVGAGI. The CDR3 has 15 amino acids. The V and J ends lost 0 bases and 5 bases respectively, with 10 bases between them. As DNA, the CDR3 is TGTGCCAGCAGTTACTCGAGTGGGGTGACCGGGGAGCTGTTTTTT. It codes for CASSYSSGVTGELFF.